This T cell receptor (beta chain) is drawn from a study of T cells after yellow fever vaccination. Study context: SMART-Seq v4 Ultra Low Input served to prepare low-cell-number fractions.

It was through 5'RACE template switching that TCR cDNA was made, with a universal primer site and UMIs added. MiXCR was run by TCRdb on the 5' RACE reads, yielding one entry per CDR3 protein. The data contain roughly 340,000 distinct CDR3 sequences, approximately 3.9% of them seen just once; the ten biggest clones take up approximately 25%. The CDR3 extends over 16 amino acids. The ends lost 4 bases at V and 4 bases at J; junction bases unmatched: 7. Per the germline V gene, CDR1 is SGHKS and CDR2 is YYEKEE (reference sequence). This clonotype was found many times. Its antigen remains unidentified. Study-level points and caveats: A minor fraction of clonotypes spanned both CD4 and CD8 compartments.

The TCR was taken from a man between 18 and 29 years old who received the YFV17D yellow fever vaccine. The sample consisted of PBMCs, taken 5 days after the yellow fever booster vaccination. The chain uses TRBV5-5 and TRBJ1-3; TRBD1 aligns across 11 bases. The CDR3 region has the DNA TGTGCCAGCAGCGGGACAGGGGGAGAGAGAGGAAACACCATATATTTT. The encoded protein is CASSGTGGERGNTIYF.